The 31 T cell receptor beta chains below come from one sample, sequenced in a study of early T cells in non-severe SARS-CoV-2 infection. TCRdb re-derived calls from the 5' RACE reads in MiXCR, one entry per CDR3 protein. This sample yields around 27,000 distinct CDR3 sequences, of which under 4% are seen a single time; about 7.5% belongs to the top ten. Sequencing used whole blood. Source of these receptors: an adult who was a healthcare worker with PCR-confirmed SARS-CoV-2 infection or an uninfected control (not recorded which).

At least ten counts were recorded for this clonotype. CDR3 nucleotides: TGTGCCAGCAGCATCAGCGGGGGCACAGATACGCAGTATTTT. Translated, it gives CASSISGGTDTQYF. The chain joins TRBV7-2 to TRBJ2-3, with 7 bases that match TRBD2. After removal of 5 bases from V and 1 base from J, the junction contained 3 bases not matched to a gene. CDR3 size: 14 residues. In germline, CDR1 is SGHTA, CDR2 FQGNSA.

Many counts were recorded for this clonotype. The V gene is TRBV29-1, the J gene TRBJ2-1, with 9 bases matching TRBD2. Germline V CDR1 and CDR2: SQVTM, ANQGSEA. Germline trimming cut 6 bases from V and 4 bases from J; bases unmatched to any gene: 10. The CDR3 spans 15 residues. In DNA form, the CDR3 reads TGCAGCGTCAGGTCGGCTAGCGGGAAGTACAATGAGCAGTTCTTC. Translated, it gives CSVRSASGKYNEQFF.

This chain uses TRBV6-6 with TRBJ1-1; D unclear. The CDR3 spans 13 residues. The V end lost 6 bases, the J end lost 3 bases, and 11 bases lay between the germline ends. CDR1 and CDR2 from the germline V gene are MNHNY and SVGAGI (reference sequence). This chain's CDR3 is CASRVLSHTEAFF. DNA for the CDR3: TGTGCCAGCAGGGTGTTGAGCCACACTGAAGCTTTCTTT.

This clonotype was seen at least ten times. This CDR3 is CASSLGGGTSEQYF. CDR3 nucleotides: TGTGCCAGCAGCTTAGGAGGCGGGACGTCCGAGCAGTACTTC. This chain links TRBV7-9 with TRBJ2-7, with D possibly matching TRBD2 (6 bases). CDR1 and CDR2 from the germline V gene are SEHNR and FQNEAQ (reference sequence). The CDR3 length is 14 residues. The V gene lost 1 base and the J gene lost 6 bases, with 13 bases spanning the gap.

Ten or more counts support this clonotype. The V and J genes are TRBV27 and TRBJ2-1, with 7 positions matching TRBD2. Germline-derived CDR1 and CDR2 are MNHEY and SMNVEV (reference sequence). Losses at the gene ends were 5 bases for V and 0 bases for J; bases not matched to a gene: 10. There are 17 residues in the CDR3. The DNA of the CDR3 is TGTGCCAGCAGTCCGAAGGCAGCGGGGAGCTCCTACAATGAGCAGTTCTTC. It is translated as CASSPKAAGSSYNEQFF.

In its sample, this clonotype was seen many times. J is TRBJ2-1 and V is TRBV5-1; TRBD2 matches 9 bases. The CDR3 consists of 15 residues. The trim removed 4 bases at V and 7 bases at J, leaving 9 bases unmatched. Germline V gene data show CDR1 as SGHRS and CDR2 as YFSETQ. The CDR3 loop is CASSTEAGGGNEQFF. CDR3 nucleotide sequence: TGCGCCAGCAGCACGGAAGCGGGAGGTGGAAATGAGCAGTTCTTC.

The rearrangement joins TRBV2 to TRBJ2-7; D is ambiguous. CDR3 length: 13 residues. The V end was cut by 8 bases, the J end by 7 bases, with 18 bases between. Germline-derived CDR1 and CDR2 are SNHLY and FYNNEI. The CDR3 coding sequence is TGTGCCAGCCTCCACAGAAAATTCGAAGAGCAGTACTTC. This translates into CASLHRKFEEQYF.

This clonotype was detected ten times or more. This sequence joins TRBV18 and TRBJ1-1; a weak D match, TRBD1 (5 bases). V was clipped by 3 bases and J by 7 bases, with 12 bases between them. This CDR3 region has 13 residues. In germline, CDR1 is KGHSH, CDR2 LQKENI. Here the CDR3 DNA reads TGTGCCAGCTCACCGGGACGGGATATTGAAGCTTTCTTT. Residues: CASSPGRDIEAFF.

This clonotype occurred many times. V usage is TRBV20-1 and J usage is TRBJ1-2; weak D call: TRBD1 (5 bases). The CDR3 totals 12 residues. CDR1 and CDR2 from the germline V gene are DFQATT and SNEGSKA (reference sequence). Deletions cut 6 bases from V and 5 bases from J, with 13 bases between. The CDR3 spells CSALGRSYGYTF. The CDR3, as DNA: TGCAGTGCATTGGGACGGTCATATGGCTACACCTTC.

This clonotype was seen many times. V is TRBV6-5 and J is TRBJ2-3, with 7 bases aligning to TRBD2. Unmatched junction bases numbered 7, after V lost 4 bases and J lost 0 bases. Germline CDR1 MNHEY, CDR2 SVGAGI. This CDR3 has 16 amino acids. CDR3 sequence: CASSFRTRSSTDTQYF. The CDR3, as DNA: TGTGCCAGCAGTTTTCGGACTAGGTCTAGCACAGATACGCAGTATTTT.

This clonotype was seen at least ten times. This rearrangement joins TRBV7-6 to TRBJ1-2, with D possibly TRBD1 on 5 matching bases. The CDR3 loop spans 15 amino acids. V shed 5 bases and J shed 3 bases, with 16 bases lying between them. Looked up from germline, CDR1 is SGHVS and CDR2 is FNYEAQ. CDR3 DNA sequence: TGTGCCAGCAGCAGTAGCGGGGCCTCCGACTATGGCTACACCTTC. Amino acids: CASSSSGASDYGYTF.

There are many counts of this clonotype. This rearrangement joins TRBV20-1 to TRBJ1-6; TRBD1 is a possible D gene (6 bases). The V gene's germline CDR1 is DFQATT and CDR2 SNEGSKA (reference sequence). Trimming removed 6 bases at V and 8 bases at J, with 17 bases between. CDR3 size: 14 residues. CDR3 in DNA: TGCAGTGCGCTAGACAGGCCGTGGGATTCACCCCTCCACTTT. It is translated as CSALDRPWDSPLHF.

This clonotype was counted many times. CDR3 bases: TGCAGCGTTGGCAGGGGGGTTGACAATGAGCAGTTCTTC. Translation: CSVGRGVDNEQFF. V usage is TRBV29-1 and J usage is TRBJ2-1; perhaps TRBD1 as D (7 bases). V shed 4 bases and J shed 5 bases, with 12 bases lying between them. CDR1 is SQVTM and CDR2 is ANQGSEA in the germline V gene. This CDR3 spans 13 amino acids.

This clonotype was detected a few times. DNA of the CDR3: TGTGCCAGCACCACCCGTAGGGGGTATGGCTACACCTTC. It encodes CASTTRRGYGYTF. The chain uses TRBV12-3 or TRBV12-4 and TRBJ1-2, with D perhaps matching TRBD1 (6 bases). Trimming cost V 7 bases and J 5 bases, with 14 bases left between them. The CDR3 extends over 13 amino acids.

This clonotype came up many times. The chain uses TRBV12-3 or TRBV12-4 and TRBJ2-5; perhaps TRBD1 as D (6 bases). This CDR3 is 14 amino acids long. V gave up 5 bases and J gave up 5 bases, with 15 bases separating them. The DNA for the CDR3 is TGTGCCAGCAGTCAAAACAGGGTTCGTGAGACCCAGTACTTC. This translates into CASSQNRVRETQYF.

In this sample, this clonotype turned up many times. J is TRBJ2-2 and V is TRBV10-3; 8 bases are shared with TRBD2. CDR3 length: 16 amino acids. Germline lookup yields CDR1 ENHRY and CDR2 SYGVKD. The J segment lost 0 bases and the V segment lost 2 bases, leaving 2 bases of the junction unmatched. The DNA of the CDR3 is TGTGCCATCAGTGAGCAGGGACTAGCGAACACCGGGGAGCTGTTTTTT. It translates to CAISEQGLANTGELFF.

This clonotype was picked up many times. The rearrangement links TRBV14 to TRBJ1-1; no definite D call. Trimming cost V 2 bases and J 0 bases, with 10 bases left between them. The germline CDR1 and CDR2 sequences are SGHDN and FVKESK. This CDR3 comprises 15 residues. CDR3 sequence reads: CASSQLLGVNTEAFF. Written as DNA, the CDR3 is TGTGCCAGCAGCCAACTCCTCGGGGTGAACACTGAAGCTTTCTTT.

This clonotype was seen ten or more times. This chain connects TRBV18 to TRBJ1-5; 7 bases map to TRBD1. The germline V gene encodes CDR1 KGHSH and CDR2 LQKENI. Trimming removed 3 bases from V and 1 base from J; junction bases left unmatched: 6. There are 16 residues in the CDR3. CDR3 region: CASSPTAGGSNQPQHF. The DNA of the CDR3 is TGTGCCAGCTCACCGACGGCAGGGGGGAGCAATCAGCCCCAGCATTTT.

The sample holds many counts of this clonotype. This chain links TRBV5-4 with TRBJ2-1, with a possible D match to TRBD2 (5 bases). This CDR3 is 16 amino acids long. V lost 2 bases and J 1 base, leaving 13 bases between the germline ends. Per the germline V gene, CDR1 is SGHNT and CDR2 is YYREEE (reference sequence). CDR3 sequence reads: CASSLSGYTSYNEQFF. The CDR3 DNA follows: TGTGCCAGCAGCTTAAGCGGATATACGTCCTACAATGAGCAGTTCTTC.

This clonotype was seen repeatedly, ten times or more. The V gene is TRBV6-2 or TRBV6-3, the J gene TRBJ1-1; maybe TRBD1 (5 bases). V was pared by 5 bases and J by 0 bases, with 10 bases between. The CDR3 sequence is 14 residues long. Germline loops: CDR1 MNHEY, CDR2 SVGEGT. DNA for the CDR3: TGTGCCAGCAGTCGACAGAGGATGAACACTGAAGCTTTCTTT. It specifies CASSRQRMNTEAFF.

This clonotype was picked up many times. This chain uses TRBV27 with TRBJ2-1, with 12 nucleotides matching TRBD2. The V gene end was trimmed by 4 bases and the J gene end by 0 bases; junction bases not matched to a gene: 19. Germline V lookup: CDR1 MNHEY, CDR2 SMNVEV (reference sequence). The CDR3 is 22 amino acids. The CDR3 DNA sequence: TGTGCCAGCAGTTCCCTTGCCCGACTAGCGGGAGAGAGGGGGACCTCCTACAATGAGCAGTTCTTC. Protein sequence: CASSSLARLAGERGTSYNEQFF.

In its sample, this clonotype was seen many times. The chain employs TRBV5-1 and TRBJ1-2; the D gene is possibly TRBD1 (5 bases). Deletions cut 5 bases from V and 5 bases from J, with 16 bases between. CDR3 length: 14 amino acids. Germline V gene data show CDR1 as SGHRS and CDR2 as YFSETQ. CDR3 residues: CASSEAGPNYGYTF. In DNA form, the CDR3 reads TGCGCCAGCAGTGAGGCAGGGCCGAATTATGGCTACACCTTC.

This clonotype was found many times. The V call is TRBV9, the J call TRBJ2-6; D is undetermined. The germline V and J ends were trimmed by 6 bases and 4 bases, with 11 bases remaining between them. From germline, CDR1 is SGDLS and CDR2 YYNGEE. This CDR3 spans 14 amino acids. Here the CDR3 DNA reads TGTGCCAGCACCTCTCCCAAGGGGGCCAACGTCCTGACTTTC. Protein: CASTSPKGANVLTF.

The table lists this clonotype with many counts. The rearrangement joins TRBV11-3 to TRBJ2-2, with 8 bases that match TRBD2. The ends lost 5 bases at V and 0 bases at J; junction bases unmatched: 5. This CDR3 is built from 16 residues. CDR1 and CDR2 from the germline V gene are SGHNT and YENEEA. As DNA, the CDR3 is TGTGCCAGCAGCGAACCGGGGGGGCCGAACACCGGGGAGCTGTTTTTT. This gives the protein CASSEPGGPNTGELFF.

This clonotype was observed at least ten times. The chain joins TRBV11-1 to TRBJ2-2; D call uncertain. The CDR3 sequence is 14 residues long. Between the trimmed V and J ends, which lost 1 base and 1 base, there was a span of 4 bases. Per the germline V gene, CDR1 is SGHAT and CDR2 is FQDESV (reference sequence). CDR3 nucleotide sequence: TGTGCCAGCAGCTTAGTATGGAACACCGGGGAGCTGTTTTTT. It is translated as CASSLVWNTGELFF.

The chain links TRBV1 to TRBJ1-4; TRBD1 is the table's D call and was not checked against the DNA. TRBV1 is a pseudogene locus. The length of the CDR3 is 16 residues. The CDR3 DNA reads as TGCACCAGCAGCCAAGATTTGGGGGTAACTAATGAAAAACTGTTTTTT. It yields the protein CTSSQDLGVTNEKLFF.

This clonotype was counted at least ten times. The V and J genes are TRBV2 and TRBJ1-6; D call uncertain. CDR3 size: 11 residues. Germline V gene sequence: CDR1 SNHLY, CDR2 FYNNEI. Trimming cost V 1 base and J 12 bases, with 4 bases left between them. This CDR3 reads CASSEGIPLHF. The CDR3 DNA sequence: TGTGCCAGCAGTGAAGGAATACCCCTCCACTTT.

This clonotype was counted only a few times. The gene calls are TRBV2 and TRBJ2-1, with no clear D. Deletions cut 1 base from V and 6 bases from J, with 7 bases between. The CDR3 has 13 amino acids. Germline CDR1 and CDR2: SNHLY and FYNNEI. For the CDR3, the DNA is TGTGCCAGCAGTGAAGACCTCGGCAATGAGCAGTTCTTC. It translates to CASSEDLGNEQFF.

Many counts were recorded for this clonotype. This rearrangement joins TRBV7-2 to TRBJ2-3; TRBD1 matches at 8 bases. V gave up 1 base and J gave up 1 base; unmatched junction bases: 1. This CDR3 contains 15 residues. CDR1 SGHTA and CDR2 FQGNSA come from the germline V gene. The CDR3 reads CASSLGGQGTDTQYF. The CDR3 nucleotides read TGTGCCAGCAGCTTAGGGGGACAGGGCACAGATACGCAGTATTTT.

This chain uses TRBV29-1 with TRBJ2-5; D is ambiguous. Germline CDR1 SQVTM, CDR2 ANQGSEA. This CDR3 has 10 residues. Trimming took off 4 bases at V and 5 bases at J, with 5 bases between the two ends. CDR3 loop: CSVGVETQYF. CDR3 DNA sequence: TGCAGCGTTGGAGTCGAGACCCAGTACTTC.

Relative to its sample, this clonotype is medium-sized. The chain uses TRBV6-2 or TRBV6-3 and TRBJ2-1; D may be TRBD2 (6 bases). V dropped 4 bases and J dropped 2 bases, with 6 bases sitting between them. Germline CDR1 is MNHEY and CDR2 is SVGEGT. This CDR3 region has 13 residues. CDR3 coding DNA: TGTGCCAGCAGTTCTAGCGCCTACAATGAGCAGTTCTTC. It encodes CASSSSAYNEQFF.